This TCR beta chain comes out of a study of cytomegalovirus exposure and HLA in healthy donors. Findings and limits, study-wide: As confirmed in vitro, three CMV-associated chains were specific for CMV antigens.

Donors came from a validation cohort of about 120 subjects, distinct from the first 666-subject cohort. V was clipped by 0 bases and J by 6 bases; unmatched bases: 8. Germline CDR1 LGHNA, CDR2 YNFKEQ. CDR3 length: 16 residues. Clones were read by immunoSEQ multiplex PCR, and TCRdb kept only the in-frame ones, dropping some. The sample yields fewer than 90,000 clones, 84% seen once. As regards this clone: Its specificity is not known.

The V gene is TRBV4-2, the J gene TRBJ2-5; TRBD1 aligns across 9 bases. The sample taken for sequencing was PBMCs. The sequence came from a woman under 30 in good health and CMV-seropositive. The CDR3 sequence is CASSQDTGTGRKTQYF. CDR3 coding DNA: TGTGCCAGCAGCCAAGATACCGGGACAGGGAGGAAGACCCAGTACTTC.